These T cell receptor beta chains were read from a single sample in a study of CD8+CD57+ T cells in acquired aplastic anemia. TCRdb passed the reads through MiXCR, listing each CDR3 protein once. Of over 150,000 distinct CDR3 sequences listed, 55% to 65% are singletons. Sequencing was done on a sample of sorted CD4+, CD8+, or CD8+CD57+ T cells (not recorded which) from PBMCs. The source is a human donor with aplastic anemia. Both conserved end residues are part of each CDR3. The D gene is left open where the match is weak. Only some rows state a clone size, as once, few, many or a class for expanded clones.

clone_size	v_call	d_call	j_call	cdr3_aa	cdr3_nt
-	TRBV7-2	TRBD1	TRBJ1-5	CASRFPGTGNNQPQHF	TGTGCCAGCAGGTTTCCCGGGACAGGCAATAATCAGCCCCAGCATTTT
-	TRBV7-9	TRBD2	TRBJ2-7	CASSLSRSGDSYEQYF	TGTGCCAGCAGCTTATCGAGAAGCGGGGATTCATACGAGCAGTACTTC
-	TRBV10-3	-	TRBJ2-2	CAITPGQLGLADTGELFF	TGTGCCATCACTCCGGGACAGCTGGGGCTAGCGGACACCGGGGAGCTGTTTTTT
-	TRBV2	TRBD1	TRBJ1-5	CASSPGTGRRQNQPQHF	TGTGCCAGCAGCCCAGGGACAGGGAGGAGACAAAATCAGCCCCAGCATTTT
-	TRBV7-9	-	TRBJ2-4	CASNPDSSGNIQYF	TGCGCCAGCAACCCGGACAGCTCTGGAAACATTCAGTACTTC
-	TRBV12-3/TRBV12-4	TRBD1	TRBJ2-7	CASSELGQGVEQYF	TGTGCCAGCAGTGAATTGGGACAGGGGGTTGAGCAGTACTTC
many	TRBV6-5	-	TRBJ2-2	CASSYRVDGELFF	TGTGCCAGCAGTTACAGGGTGGACGGGGAGCTGTTTTTT
once	TRBV10-3	-	TRBJ1-3	CAISEAGLALGNTIYF	TGTGCCATCAGTGAGGCGGGCCTCGCTCTTGGAAACACCATATATTTT
-	TRBV7-2	-	TRBJ1-4	CASSLVAGMEKLFF	TGTGCCAGCAGCTTAGTGGCAGGGATGGAAAAACTGTTTTTT
many	TRBV29-1	-	TRBJ1-1	CSGLSGNTEAFF	TGCAGCGGATTAAGCGGGAACACTGAAGCTTTCTTT
once	TRBV14	-	TRBJ1-5	CASSPAVRARGQPQHF	TGTGCCAGCAGCCCGGCGGTACGGGCGAGGGGCCAGCCCCAGCATTTT
many	TRBV7-8	TRBD1	TRBJ1-2	CASSLGDRGGGYGYTF	TGTGCCAGCAGTCTAGGGGACAGGGGCGGCGGCTATGGCTACACCTTC
many	TRBV4-1	-	TRBJ2-1	CASSPRAGDNEQFF	TGCGCCAGCAGCCCACGGGCAGGGGACAATGAGCAGTTCTTC
-	TRBV7-3	-	TRBJ1-1	CASSQGRTEGTEAFF	TGTGCCAGCAGCCAAGGCCGGACAGAGGGCACTGAAGCTTTCTTT
few	TRBV4-1	-	TRBJ1-5	CASSPVQNSNQPQHF	TGCGCCAGCAGCCCCGTCCAGAACAGCAATCAGCCCCAGCATTTT
-	TRBV20-1	-	TRBJ1-2	CSARVWRDGSYGYTF	TGCAGTGCTAGAGTCTGGCGAGACGGAAGCTATGGCTACACCTTC
once	TRBV5-5	-	TRBJ1-1	CASSWFKQEYTEAFF	TGTGCCAGCAGCTGGTTTAAACAGGAGTACACTGAAGCTTTCTTT
many	TRBV4-1	-	TRBJ1-2	CASSQAWQGLSVYGYTF	TGCGCCAGCAGCCAAGCCTGGCAGGGCCTCTCGGTCTATGGCTACACCTTC
-	TRBV7-9	TRBD1	TRBJ1-2	CASASNTGAGGAGYGYTF	TGTGCCAGCGCCTCGAACACCGGGGCAGGGGGCGCAGGCTATGGCTACACCTTC
-	TRBV20-1	-	TRBJ2-2	CSAREHSRTPTGELFF	TGCAGTGCTAGAGAGCACAGCCGGACGCCCACCGGGGAGCTGTTTTTT
many	TRBV6-1	-	TRBJ1-1	CASSEEGSTEAFF	TGTGCCAGCAGTGAAGAGGGGAGTACTGAAGCTTTCTTT
few	TRBV4-2	-	TRBJ2-2	CASSQELTGGQAGELFF	TGTGCCAGCAGCCAGGAACTCACGGGAGGACAGGCCGGGGAGCTGTTTTTT
-	TRBV19	TRBD1	TRBJ1-4	CASSTLDRPDEKLFF	TGTGCCAGTAGTACCCTGGACAGGCCGGATGAAAAACTGTTTTTT
many	TRBV7-8	TRBD1	TRBJ1-4	CASSPGQGEKLFF	TGTGCCAGCAGCCCGGGACAGGGAGAAAAACTGTTTTTT
-	TRBV10-3	-	TRBJ2-3	CAIRDVDTDTQYF	TGTGCCATCAGGGACGTAGACACAGATACGCAGTATTTT
-	TRBV20-1	TRBD2	TRBJ2-7	CSALLAVPYEQYF	TGCAGTGCTTTACTAGCGGTTCCCTACGAGCAGTACTTC
-	TRBV7-9	TRBD1	TRBJ2-7	CASSLVSRDRPYEQYF	TGTGCCAGCAGCTTAGTAAGTCGGGACAGGCCCTACGAGCAGTACTTC
-	TRBV7-9	TRBD1	TRBJ2-4	CASSSPGGKNIQYF	TGTGCCAGCAGCTCCCCAGGGGGCAAAAACATTCAGTACTTC
many	TRBV20-1	-	TRBJ1-1	CSARGGGQSTEAFF	TGCAGTGCTAGAGGGGGGGGGCAAAGCACTGAAGCTTTCTTT
-	TRBV7-6	-	TRBJ1-1	CASSLAPLNTEAFF	TGTGCCAGCAGCTTAGCACCGTTGAACACTGAAGCTTTCTTT
-	TRBV29-1	TRBD1	TRBJ2-3	CSVGKRGHEDAQYF	TGCAGCGTTGGGAAGAGGGGGCATGAGGATGCGCAGTATTTT
-	TRBV20-1	-	TRBJ1-1	CSARVPAGGTEAFF	TGCAGTGCTAGGGTCCCTGCGGGAGGCACTGAAGCTTTCTTT
-	TRBV10-1	-	TRBJ2-7	CASSEGEGSYEQYF	TGCGCCAGCAGTGAAGGTGAAGGCTCCTACGAGCAGTACTTC
-	TRBV5-1	-	TRBJ2-6	CASSVDGGPGANVLTF	TGTGCCAGCAGCGTAGATGGGGGGCCAGGGGCCAACGTCCTGACTTTC
-	TRBV10-3	-	TRBJ1-3	CARSRELGNTIYF	TGTGCCAGGAGCCGGGAATTGGGAAACACCATATATTTT
-	TRBV11-2	-	TRBJ2-1	CASSRGGIRSYNEQFF	TGTGCCAGCAGCCGAGGGGGGATTAGGTCCTACAATGAGCAGTTCTTC
once	TRBV10-3	TRBD2	TRBJ2-7	CAISELVSGSPYEQYF	TGTGCCATCAGTGAGTTGGTTAGCGGGAGTCCCTACGAGCAGTACTTC
once	TRBV24-1	-	TRBJ2-3	CASTARGSDTQYF	TGTGCCAGCACTGCCCGGGGTTCAGATACGCAGTATTTT
-	TRBV2	-	TRBJ2-3	CASSPLDSTDTQYF	TGTGCCAGCAGCCCCTTGGATAGCACAGATACGCAGTATTTT
-	TRBV2	-	TRBJ2-7	CASSRNRESVYEQYF	TGTGCCAGCAGCAGAAACAGGGAGAGTGTATACGAGCAGTACTTC
-	TRBV20-1	-	TRBJ2-3	CSARGQTDTQYF	TGCAGTGCCAGAGGACAGACAGATACGCAGTATTTT
-	TRBV7-9	-	TRBJ1-5	CASSLGGRGNQPQHF	TGTGCCAGCAGCTTGGGGGGAAGAGGCAATCAGCCCCAGCATTTT
few	TRBV2	TRBD1	TRBJ1-6	CASKGQGYSPLHF	TGTGCCAGCAAGGGACAGGGGTATTCACCCCTCCACTTT
-	TRBV7-9	-	TRBJ1-1	CASSAPGHPEAFF	TGTGCCAGCAGTGCCCCGGGACACCCTGAAGCTTTCTTT
-	TRBV14	-	TRBJ2-3	CASSQDPTWKYADTQYF	TGTGCCAGCAGCCAAGATCCGACGTGGAAATATGCAGATACGCAGTATTTT
-	TRBV5-1	-	TRBJ1-1	CASSLEPGGSGTEAFF	TGCGCCAGCAGCTTGGAGCCCGGAGGTTCGGGCACTGAAGCTTTCTTT
-	TRBV6-6	-	TRBJ2-7	CASSEGVRGDEQYF	TGTGCCAGCAGTGAAGGCGTCAGGGGGGACGAGCAGTACTTC
-	TRBV20-1	TRBD1	TRBJ1-5	CSAMTGGNQPQHF	TGCAGTGCGATGACAGGGGGAAATCAGCCCCAGCATTTT
-	TRBV20-1	TRBD1	TRBJ1-2	CSAGRTGASGGYTF	TGCAGTGCGGGACGGACAGGGGCCTCTGGTGGCTACACCTTC
-	TRBV19	-	TRBJ2-6	CASQVGASGANVLTF	TGTGCCAGCCAAGTGGGGGCATCGGGGGCCAACGTCCTGACTTTC
-	TRBV12-3/TRBV12-4	TRBD1	TRBJ1-2	CASSWGGQGDYGYTF	TGTGCCAGCAGTTGGGGCGGACAGGGCGACTATGGCTACACCTTC
-	TRBV7-2	TRBD1	TRBJ2-7	CASSPPGQPYEQYF	TGTGCCAGCAGCCCTCCGGGACAGCCCTACGAGCAGTACTTC
-	TRBV2	-	TRBJ1-2	CASRGAQSAYGYTF	TGTGCCAGCAGGGGGGCCCAGTCAGCCTATGGCTACACCTTC
many	TRBV6-1	TRBD2	TRBJ2-7	CASSEARRSGGAVHEQYF	TGTGCCAGCAGTGAAGCGAGGAGAAGCGGGGGGGCAGTTCACGAGCAGTACTTC